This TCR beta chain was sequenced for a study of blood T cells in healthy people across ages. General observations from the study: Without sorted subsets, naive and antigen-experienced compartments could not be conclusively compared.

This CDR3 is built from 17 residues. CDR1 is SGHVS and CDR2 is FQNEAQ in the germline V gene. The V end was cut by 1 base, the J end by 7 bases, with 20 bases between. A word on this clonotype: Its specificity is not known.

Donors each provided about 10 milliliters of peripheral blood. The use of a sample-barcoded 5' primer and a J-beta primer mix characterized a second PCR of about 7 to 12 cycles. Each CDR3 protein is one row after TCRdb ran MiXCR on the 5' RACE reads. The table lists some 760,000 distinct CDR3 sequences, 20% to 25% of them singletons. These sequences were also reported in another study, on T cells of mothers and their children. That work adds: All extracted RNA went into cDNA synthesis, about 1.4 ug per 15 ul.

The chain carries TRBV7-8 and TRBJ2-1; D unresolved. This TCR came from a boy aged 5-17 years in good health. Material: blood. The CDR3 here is CASSLVTKSELGNEQFF. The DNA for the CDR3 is TGTGCCAGCAGCTTAGTCACGAAGTCTGAGCTTGGGAATGAGCAGTTCTTC.